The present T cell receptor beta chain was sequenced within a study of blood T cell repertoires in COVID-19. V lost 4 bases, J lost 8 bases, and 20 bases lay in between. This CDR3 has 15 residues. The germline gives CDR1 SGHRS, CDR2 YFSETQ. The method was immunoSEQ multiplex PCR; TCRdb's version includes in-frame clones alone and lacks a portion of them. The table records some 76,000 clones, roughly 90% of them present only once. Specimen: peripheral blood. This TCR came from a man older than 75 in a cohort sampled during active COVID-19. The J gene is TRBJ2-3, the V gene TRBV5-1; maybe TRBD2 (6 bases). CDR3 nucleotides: TGCGCCAGCAGCCTCGGGGGTGGCGGCCCGGGTACGCAGTATTTT. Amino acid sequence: CASSLGGGGPGTQYF. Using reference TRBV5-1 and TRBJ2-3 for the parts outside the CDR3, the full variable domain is KAGVTQTPRYLIKTRGQQVTLSCSPISGHRSVSWYQQTPGQGLQFLFEYFSETQRNKGNFPGRFSGRQFSNSRSEMNVSTLELGDSALYLCASSLGGGGPGTQYFGPGTRLTVL.